This record looks at one TCR beta chain sequence and its context. The data were taken from a study of blood T cell repertoires in COVID-19. Per the original data handling: Reference gene primer amplification in the assay estimated nucleated cell counts. Assay used: immunoSEQ multiplex PCR; TCRdb lists only in-frame clones, some missing. D and trimming come from the DNA, and the V and J calls and clone size come from that table. The data contain about 160,000 clones, 82% of them singletons. Seattle patients were enrolled while actively infected and followed longitudinally. The CDR3 runs to 17 residues. J gave up 5 bases and V 5 bases, and 18 bases lay outside the gene matches. Germline CDR1 SGHNT, CDR2 YYREEE (reference sequence).

Source material: peripheral blood. This clonotype was obtained from a woman aged 40-49 years with COVID-19, enrolled during active disease. The V and J genes are TRBV5-4 and TRBJ1-2, with TRBD1 matching 7 bases. The CDR3 DNA sequence: TGTGCCAGCAGGAAATGGGGTACATCGGAGGGGGCATATGGCTACACCTTC. This gives the protein CASRKWGTSEGAYGYTF.